A selection of T cell receptor beta chains follows, all from one sample in a study of CD8 T cells in ankylosing spondylitis. TCRdb fed the 5' RACE reads into MiXCR, producing one record per CDR3 protein. The repertoire holds about 160,000 distinct CDR3 sequences, with around 16% as singletons. Sequencing was carried out using blood, either unsorted or a sorted T cell fraction (not recorded which). The source of these receptors is a male donor with ankylosing spondylitis or in good health (not recorded which). CDR3s include the opening cysteine and the closing phenylalanine or tryptophan. A D gene is named only where the DNA matches it firmly. Not every row has a clone size; where given, it reads once, few, many or a size class.

v_call,d_call,j_call,clone_size,cdr3_nt,cdr3_aa
TRBV7-3,TRBD1,TRBJ2-3,NA,TGTGCCAGCAGCCCCCACAGGGGTCGCACAGATACGCAGTATTTT,CASSPHRGRTDTQYF
TRBV5-1,NA,TRBJ2-7,few,TGCGCCAGCAGCAACGGGACGACGCTCTACGAGCAGTACTTC,CASSNGTTLYEQYF
TRBV27,NA,TRBJ2-1,NA,TGTGCCAGTCCGGGGGGCCCGGCGGGCGATGAGCAGTTCTTC,CASPGGPAGDEQFF
TRBV5-1,NA,TRBJ1-1,many,TGCGCCAGCAAAGCGGACCCCAACACTGAAGCTTTCTTT,CASKADPNTEAFF
TRBV12-3/TRBV12-4,TRBD1,TRBJ2-2,many,TGTGCCAGCAGCCGACAGGGGGTCCCCGGGGAGCTGTTTTTT,CASSRQGVPGELFF
TRBV2,NA,TRBJ2-1,many,TGTGCCAGCCGCCCCGGGGGCGGGTACAATGAGCAGTTCTTC,CASRPGGGYNEQFF
TRBV18,NA,TRBJ2-3,NA,TGTGCCAGCTCACCACTAAGAACAGATACGCAGTATTTT,CASSPLRTDTQYF
TRBV30,NA,TRBJ1-3,NA,TGTGCCTGGAGTGAGCAGGGGCTCAACTCTGGAAACACCATATATTTT,CAWSEQGLNSGNTIYF
TRBV12-3/TRBV12-4,NA,TRBJ1-5,once,TGTGCCAGCAGTTTAAGTTCAGGGGCGACGGATCAGCCCCAGCATTTT,CASSLSSGATDQPQHF
TRBV5-1,TRBD1,TRBJ2-1,many,TGCGCCAGCAGCATTGGACAGGGGGCCCATGAGCAGTTCTTC,CASSIGQGAHEQFF
TRBV28,TRBD1,TRBJ2-4,NA,TGTGCCAGCAGTTTCGCCAGGGGGTTGGGCATTCAGTACTTC,CASSFARGLGIQYF
TRBV7-9,NA,TRBJ1-5,many,TGTGCCAGCAGTTCAGGGCCCAATCAGCCCCAGCATTTT,CASSSGPNQPQHF
TRBV11-2,NA,TRBJ2-1,few,TGTGCCAGCAGCTGGAGCGGCTCCTACAATGAGCAGTTCTTC,CASSWSGSYNEQFF
TRBV29-1,NA,TRBJ1-5,many,TGCAGCGTTGTCTTTAACCTTAATCAGCCCCAGCATTTT,CSVVFNLNQPQHF
TRBV7-9,TRBD2,TRBJ2-1,few,TGTGCCAGCAGCTTACAAGCGGGGGAGAATGAGCAGTTCTTC,CASSLQAGENEQFF
TRBV10-3,TRBD2,TRBJ2-1,NA,TGTGCCATCAGTGACAGGAGCGGGAGGCGAGCTTCCTACAATGAGCAGTTCTTC,CAISDRSGRRASYNEQFF